This T cell receptor beta chain was captured in a study of graft-versus-host responses after intestinal transplantation. Turning to the study itself: Recipients obtained multivisceral, liver-intestinal, or isolated intestinal transplants. Every recipient underwent anti-thymocyte globulin induction, then tacrolimus and steroids for three to four years. Study-wide results and limits: Declining HvG levels early post-transplant were linked to peak circulating GvH clone levels. GvH clones appeared in recipient marrow, some first in ileum or blood.

Losses at the gene ends were 2 bases for V and 4 bases for J; bases not matched to a gene: 2. The CDR3 has 14 residues. Germline CDR1 is MNHEY and CDR2 is SMNVEV (reference sequence). In the case of this clone: Its antigen is unknown.

Clones were read by immunoSEQ multiplex PCR, and TCRdb kept only the in-frame ones, dropping some. Of about 71,000 clones detected, over 85% appear once; the ten largest clones hold less than 0.65%. The material sequenced was unstimulated CD8+ T cells sorted from spleen or lymph node cells, taken before intestinal transplant. This clonotype was sampled from a human donor who received an intestinal transplant. V gene TRBV27 combines with J gene TRBJ1-5, with TRBD1 matching over 7 bases. Here the CDR3 DNA reads TGTGCCAGCAGTTTACTACAGGGGAATCAGCCCCAGCATTTT. Residues: CASSLLQGNQPQHF.